The sequence of this T cell receptor (beta chain) was determined in a study of blood T cell repertoires in COVID-19. Study summary: The analysed material was cDNA or gDNA that came from T cells, B-cell-depleted T cells, or PBMCs.

Membership in each cohort depended on participant-reported clinical history. The V gene's germline CDR1 is GTSNPN and CDR2 SVGIG (reference sequence). This CDR3 has 13 amino acids. The V end was cut by 8 bases, the J end by 0 bases, with 10 bases between. In the authors' methods: Amplification from reference gene primers served as the basis for estimated nucleated cell counts. Measured with immunoSEQ multiplex PCR; TCRdb has only the in-frame clones, and not every one. D and trimming were read from the DNA, whereas the V and J calls and clone size are those reported in that table. The profile shows about 400,000 clones, roughly 86% of them singletons.

Sequenced: PBMCs or T cells enriched from blood (not recorded which). The source of this sequence is a woman younger than 45 who had recovered from COVID-19. The chain links TRBV30 to TRBJ1-4; no clear D gene. This CDR3 reads CAGNQATNEKLFF. In nucleotides, the CDR3 is TGTGCCGGGAACCAGGCAACTAATGAAAAACTGTTTTTT.